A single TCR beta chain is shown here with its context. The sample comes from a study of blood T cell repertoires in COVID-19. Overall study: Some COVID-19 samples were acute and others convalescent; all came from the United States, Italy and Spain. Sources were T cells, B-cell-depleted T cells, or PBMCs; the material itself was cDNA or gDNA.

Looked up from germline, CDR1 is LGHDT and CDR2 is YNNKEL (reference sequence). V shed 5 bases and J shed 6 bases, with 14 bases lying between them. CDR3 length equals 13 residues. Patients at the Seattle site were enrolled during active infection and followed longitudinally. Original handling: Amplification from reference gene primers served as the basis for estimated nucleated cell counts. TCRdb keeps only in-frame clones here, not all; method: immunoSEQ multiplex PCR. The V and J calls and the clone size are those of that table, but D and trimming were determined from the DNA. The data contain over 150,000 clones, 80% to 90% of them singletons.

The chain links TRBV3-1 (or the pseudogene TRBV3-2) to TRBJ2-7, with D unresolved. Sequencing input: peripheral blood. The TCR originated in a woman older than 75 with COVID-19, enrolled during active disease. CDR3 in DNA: TGTGCCAGCAGCGGTCGCCCTACTCCCGAGCAGTACTTC. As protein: CASSGRPTPEQYF.